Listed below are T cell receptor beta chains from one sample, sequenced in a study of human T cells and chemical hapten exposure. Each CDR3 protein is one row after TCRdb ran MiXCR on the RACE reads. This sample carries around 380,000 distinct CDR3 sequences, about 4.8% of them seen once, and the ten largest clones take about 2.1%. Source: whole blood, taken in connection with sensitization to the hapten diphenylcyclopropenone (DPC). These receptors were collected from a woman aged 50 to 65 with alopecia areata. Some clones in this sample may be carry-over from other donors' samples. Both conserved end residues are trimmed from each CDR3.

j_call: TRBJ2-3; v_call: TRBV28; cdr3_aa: ASSFKASGALTDTQY
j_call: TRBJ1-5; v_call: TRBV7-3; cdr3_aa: ASRAGDQPQH
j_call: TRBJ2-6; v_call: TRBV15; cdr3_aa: ATSRAMGTSGRSGANVLT
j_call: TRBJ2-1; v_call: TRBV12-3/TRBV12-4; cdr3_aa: ASSLIAVEQF
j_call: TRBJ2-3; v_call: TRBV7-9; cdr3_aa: ASNSGTSTDTQY
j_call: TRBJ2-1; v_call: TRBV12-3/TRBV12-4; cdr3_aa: ASTPTSRGGNEQF
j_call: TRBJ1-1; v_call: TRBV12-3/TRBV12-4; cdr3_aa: ASSPPEGFAEAF
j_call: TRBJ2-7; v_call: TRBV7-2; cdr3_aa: ASSTRTSGSYEQY
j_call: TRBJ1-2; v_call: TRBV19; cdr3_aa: ASKGQTSYGYT
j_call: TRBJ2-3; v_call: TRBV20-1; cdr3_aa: SARRPGTSGGRQDTQY
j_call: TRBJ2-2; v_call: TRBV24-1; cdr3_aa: ATSEDTGELF
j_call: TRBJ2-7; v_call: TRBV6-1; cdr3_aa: ASSGWTPPYEQY
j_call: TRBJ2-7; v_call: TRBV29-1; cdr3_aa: SVVFPSYEQY
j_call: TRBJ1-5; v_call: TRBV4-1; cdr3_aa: ASSRPGESNQPQH
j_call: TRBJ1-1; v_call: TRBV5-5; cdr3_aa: ASSRQGDISAEAF
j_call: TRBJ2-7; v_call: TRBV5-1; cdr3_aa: ASSPGTGPAGEY
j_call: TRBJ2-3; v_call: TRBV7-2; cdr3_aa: ASRGGYHPGVPTDTQY
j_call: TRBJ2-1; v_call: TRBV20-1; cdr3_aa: SARFSGGVYNEQF
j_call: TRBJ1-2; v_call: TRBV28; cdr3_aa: ASRERGYGYT
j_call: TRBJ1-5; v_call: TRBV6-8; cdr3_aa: ASSFNQPQH
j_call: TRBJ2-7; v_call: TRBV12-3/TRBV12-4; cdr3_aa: ASSLAGGPNEQY
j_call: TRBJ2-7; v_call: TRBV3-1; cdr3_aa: ASSPETGGSYEQY
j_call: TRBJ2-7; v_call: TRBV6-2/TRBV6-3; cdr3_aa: ASSYVGYEQY
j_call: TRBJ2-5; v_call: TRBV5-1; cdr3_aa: ASSLAGGAGETQY
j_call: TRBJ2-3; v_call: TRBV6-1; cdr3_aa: ASSEDRHTDTQY
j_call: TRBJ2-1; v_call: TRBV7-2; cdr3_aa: ASRGVTGGYNEQF
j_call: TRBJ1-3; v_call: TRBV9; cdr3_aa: ASSVSGGAGNTIY
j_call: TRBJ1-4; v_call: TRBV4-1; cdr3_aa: ASSQDGNRGHPTTNEKLF
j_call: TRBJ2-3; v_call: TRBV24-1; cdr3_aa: ATLEPSGRVPDTQY